Each of the 20 T cell receptor beta chains below was sequenced from the same sample in a study of shared clonotypes between healthy human individuals (dated by TCRdb to about 2020). Library preparation employed the immunoSEQ multiplex PCR assay. TCRdb provides this immuneACCESS table in a form limited to in-frame rearrangements. Some clones are lacking; in checked studies, under half of them reflect an unresolved V gene, and why the rest are absent is not known. The sample table shows fewer than 1.8 million clones, and 98% are seen once. Of the sample, around 0.38% falls within the top ten clones. The sample comprised naive CD4+ T cells sorted from blood. Read against the paper, the sample's cell subset or site label means: CD45RA+ positively selected. These receptors all stem from a man aged 25-40 years in good health.

V and J are TRBV29-1 and TRBJ2-1; D might be TRBD1 (5 bases). The CDR3 has 10 amino acids. Trimming left V 7 bases short and J 6 bases short, with 7 bases between. CDR1 is SQVTM, CDR2 ANQGSEA, per germline. CDR3: CSAQVNEQFF. The DNA of the CDR3 is TGCAGCGCACAGGTCAATGAGCAGTTCTTC.

This chain links TRBV19 with TRBJ2-7; 7 nucleotides agree with TRBD2. The germline V gene has CDR1 LNHDA and CDR2 SQIVND (reference sequence). V shed 5 bases, J shed 5 bases, and the junction held 6 bases outside the gene matches. This CDR3 contains 13 residues. The CDR3 DNA is TGTGCCAGTAGTTTTTGGGGGACTAACGAGCAGTACTTC. It yields the protein CASSFWGTNEQYF. The full variable domain, rest sourced from reference TRBV19 and TRBJ2-7, is DGGITQSPKYLFRKEGQNVTLSCEQNLNHDAMYWYRQDPGQGLRLIYYSQIVNDFQKGDIAEGYSVSREKKESFPLTVTSAQKNPTAFYLCASSFWGTNEQYFGPGTRLTVT.

This chain connects TRBV25-1 to TRBJ2-1; 8 nucleotides match TRBD2. The V gene end was trimmed by 3 bases and the J gene end by 3 bases; junction bases not matched to a gene: 7. Looked up from germline, CDR1 is MGHDK and CDR2 is SYGVNS. The CDR3 extends over 16 amino acids. The CDR3 nucleotides read TGTGCCAGCAGTGACTTTGCGGGAGGTGACTACAATGAGCAGTTCTTC. Translation gives CASSDFAGGDYNEQFF.

Written as DNA, the CDR3 is TGCAGTGCTAGAAAGGGGACCCAGTACTTC. The encoded protein is CSARKGTQYF. The chain employs TRBV20-1 and TRBJ2-5, with no clear D. V was clipped by 2 bases and J by 7 bases, with 5 bases between them. This CDR3 spans 10 amino acids. Germline V gene lookup returns CDR1 DFQATT and CDR2 SNEGSKA (reference sequence).

The gene calls are TRBV27 and TRBJ2-3; no definite D call. V was cut by 2 bases and J by 5 bases, with 11 bases left in between. Germline V CDR1 and CDR2: MNHEY, SMNVEV (reference sequence). This CDR3 region has 14 residues. The CDR3 here is CASSLGLQQDTQYF. CDR3 DNA sequence: TGTGCCAGCAGTTTAGGCCTACAGCAAGATACGCAGTATTTT.

The rearrangement joins TRBV5-1 to TRBJ2-7; 8 bases agree with TRBD1. J gave up 1 base and V 4 bases, and 10 bases lay outside the gene matches. Looked up from germline, CDR1 is SGHRS and CDR2 is YFSETQ. This CDR3 spans 16 amino acids. The CDR3 region has the DNA TGCGCCAGCAGCCCGCCTCGACAGGGGCCTTCCTACGAGCAGTACTTC. Translating gives CASSPPRQGPSYEQYF.

J is TRBJ2-3 and V is TRBV10-1; D unresolved. Trimming pared 5 bases from V and 3 bases from J, leaving 6 bases between. Germline values: CDR1 WNHNN, CDR2 SYGVQD (reference sequence). This CDR3 comprises 12 residues. CDR3 residues: CASSPRTDTQYF. For the CDR3, the DNA is TGCGCCAGCAGTCCGAGGACAGATACGCAGTATTTT.

This sequence joins TRBV18 and TRBJ2-1, with 8 bases identical to TRBD1. The CDR3 sequence is 11 residues long. The germline V gene encodes CDR1 KGHSH and CDR2 LQKENI. V was clipped by 2 bases and J by 14 bases; unmatched bases: 2. The CDR3, as DNA: TGTGCCAGCTCACCATCGACAGGGGAGTTCTTC. It codes for CASSPSTGEFF.

This rearrangement joins TRBV6-5 to TRBJ2-2; no definite D call. Germline V lookup: CDR1 MNHEY, CDR2 SVGAGI. The V end was cut by 0 bases, the J end by 10 bases, with 9 bases between. The CDR3 totals 13 residues. The DNA for the CDR3 is TGTGCCAGCAGTTACTCCGTACCGACGGAGCTGTTTTTT. Translating it yields CASSYSVPTELFF.

CDR3 residues: CASSATSATPRLSYEQYF. Here the CDR3 DNA reads TGTGCCAGCAGTGCTACTAGCGCGACCCCGAGATTATCCTACGAGCAGTACTTC. The chain has TRBV6-4 and TRBJ2-7, with TRBD2 matching over 7 bases. This CDR3 is built from 18 residues. V trimming: 4 bases; J trimming: 1 base; junction bases outside the gene matches: 16. Per germline, CDR1 MRHNA and CDR2 SNTAGT.

J is TRBJ2-1 and V is TRBV5-4, with D perhaps matching TRBD2 (5 bases). The V gene lost 0 bases and the J gene lost 6 bases, with 13 bases spanning the gap. The CDR3 runs 15 residues. Germline lookup yields CDR1 SGHNT and CDR2 YYREEE (reference sequence). This chain's CDR3 is CASSLAGLGVNEQFF. CDR3 DNA: TGTGCCAGCAGCTTGGCCGGACTCGGGGTCAATGAGCAGTTCTTC. The variable domain in full, with the rest retrieved from reference TRBV5-4 and TRBJ2-1, is ETGVTQSPTHLIKTRGQQVTLRCSSQSGHNTVSWYQQALGQGPQFIFQYYREEENGRGNFPPRFSGLQFPNYSSELNVNALELDDSALYLCASSLAGLGVNEQFFGPGTRLTVL.

The J gene is TRBJ1-2, the V gene TRBV9; no definite D call. CDR1 SGDLS and CDR2 YYNGEE come from the germline V gene. V shed 4 bases and J shed 0 bases, with 10 bases lying between them. The CDR3 consists of 14 residues. DNA of the CDR3: TGTGCCAGCAGCCTGGACGGAACTAACTATGGCTACACCTTC. It specifies CASSLDGTNYGYTF.

The chain uses TRBV7-8 and TRBJ2-3, with D possibly being TRBD1 or TRBD2 (5 bases each). Germline CDR1 SGHVS, CDR2 FQNEAQ. Deletions cut 4 bases from V and 0 bases from J, with 14 bases between. The CDR3 is made up of 16 amino acids. This chain's CDR3 is CASSSRVGPSTDTQYF. In DNA form, the CDR3 reads TGTGCCAGCAGCTCCCGAGTGGGACCTAGCACAGATACGCAGTATTTT.

The gene calls are TRBV19 and TRBJ1-1; D uncertain. CDR3 size: 14 residues. Trimming pared 5 bases from V and 2 bases from J, leaving 12 bases between. Per the germline V gene, CDR1 is LNHDA and CDR2 is SQIVND (reference sequence). The CDR3 loop is CASSPGILNTEAFF. CDR3 nucleotides: TGTGCCAGTAGTCCGGGGATTCTTAACACTGAAGCTTTCTTT.

The chain links TRBV29-1 to TRBJ2-7; TRBD1 aligns across 7 bases. CDR1 and CDR2 from the germline V gene are SQVTM and ANQGSEA. This CDR3 is built from 14 residues. J was trimmed by 2 bases and V by 2 bases; bases with no gene match: 6. The CDR3 protein is CSVEWTGQPYEQYF. The CDR3 coding sequence is TGCAGCGTTGAATGGACGGGACAGCCCTACGAGCAGTACTTC.

The chain employs TRBV5-4 and TRBJ2-3; no definite D call. The CDR3 runs 13 residues. The germline gives CDR1 SGHNT, CDR2 YYREEE (reference sequence). Trimming removed 4 bases at V and 6 bases at J, with 12 bases between. This CDR3 is CASSLIIGDTQYF. Here the CDR3 DNA reads TGTGCCAGCAGCCTAATTATAGGCGATACGCAGTATTTT.

The chain carries TRBV5-6 and TRBJ2-2; a weak D match, TRBD1 (6 bases). The ends were cut back, 5 bases at V and 1 base at J, with 6 bases in the middle. The CDR3 sequence is 13 residues long. CDR1 is SGHDT, CDR2 YYEEEE, per germline. CDR3: CASRQGNTGELFF. CDR3 nucleotide sequence: TGTGCCAGCAGACAGGGGAACACCGGGGAGCTGTTTTTT.

The chain links TRBV18 to TRBJ2-2, with 7 bases matching TRBD1. CDR1 and CDR2 from the germline V gene are KGHSH and LQKENI. The CDR3 is 16 amino acids. J was trimmed by 0 bases and V by 4 bases; bases with no gene match: 5. The CDR3 DNA reads TGTGCCAGCTCACTATTGACAGGGTCGAACACCGGGGAGCTGTTTTTT. It translates to CASSLLTGSNTGELFF. Supplemented by reference TRBV18 and TRBJ2-2, the full variable domain reads NAGVMQNPRHLVRRRGQEARLRCSPMKGHSHVYWYRQLPEEGLKFMVYLQKENIIDESGMPKERFSAEFPKEGPSILRIQQVVRGDSAAYFCASSLLTGSNTGELFFGEGSRLTVL.

V and J are TRBV15 and TRBJ2-1; 7 bases are shared with TRBD2. The CDR3 has 19 amino acids. J lost 7 bases, V lost 3 bases, and 21 bases had no gene match. The germline V gene has CDR1 LNHNV and CDR2 YYDKDF (reference sequence). CDR3 sequence: CATSSPWEGGRGPVNEQFF. DNA for the CDR3: TGTGCCACCAGCAGCCCCTGGGAGGGCGGGAGAGGCCCAGTTAATGAGCAGTTCTTC.

This chain uses TRBV5-1 with TRBJ2-3; the D is unclear. The germline V gene encodes CDR1 SGHRS and CDR2 YFSETQ. This CDR3 has 14 amino acids. V dropped 2 bases and J dropped 2 bases, with 9 bases sitting between them. In DNA form, the CDR3 reads TGCGCCAGCAGCTTCGAACAACTCACAGATACGCAGTATTTT. Protein sequence: CASSFEQLTDTQYF.